This T cell receptor beta chain emerged from a study of beta chain features in type 1 diabetes. Study findings and constraints: Compared to healthy donors, patients appeared to have naive, central memory and Treg TCRB repertoires that were more alike. Patients with Type 1 diabetes showed moderately but significantly shorter TCRB CDR3s in all four CD4+ subsets. Sequencing of cDNA might inflate the share of cells that strongly express TCR.

V was shortened by 0 bases and J by 13 bases, with 10 bases between the two germline ends. This CDR3 has 12 residues. The germline V gene encodes CDR1 LGHNA and CDR2 YNFKEQ. This clone has at least ten counts. The antigen is undetermined. CD4+ cells of the naive, central memory, regulatory and stem cell-like memory types were sorted via CD45RO/CCR7/CD25/CD127/CD95/CD27. All sorted populations exceeded 95% purity. The sequenced template was cDNA made from the entire isolated RNA. The table came from immunoSEQ multiplex PCR; TCRdb's copy has only in-frame clones and leaves some out. The sample has approximately 270,000 clones, 14% seen once; the top ten hold less than 0.02%.

The V call is TRBV4-2, the J call TRBJ2-4; D is possibly TRBD1 (5 bases). The TCR was taken from a man aged 25-45 years with type 1 diabetes. The sequencing sample was made of naive CD4+ T cells from blood. CDR3 residues: CASSQDRDSQYF. DNA of the CDR3: TGTGCCAGCAGCCAAGATCGAGACAGCCAGTACTTC.